This TCR beta chain was sequenced for a study of monozygotic twins with cystic fibrosis. A word on this clone: Its antigen is unknown.

This table comes from immunoSEQ multiplex PCR, and its TCRdb copy is limited to in-frame clones, with some not included. The profile shows around 35,000 clones, roughly 84% of them singletons. Study findings and constraints: No link emerged between shared CDR3 counts and age, concordance or severity.

The CDR3 length is 12 residues. Trimming pared 1 base from V and 6 bases from J, leaving 7 bases between. Germline CDR1 is SGHKS and CDR2 is YYEKEE (reference sequence). The receptor was isolated from a girl aged 2-15 years with cystic fibrosis. The source material was blood. The chain couples TRBV5-5 to TRBJ1-2; TRBD1 is a possible D gene (5 bases). CDR3 loop: CASSLIGDGYTF. The CDR3 nucleotides read TGTGCCAGCAGCTTGATAGGGGATGGCTACACCTTC.